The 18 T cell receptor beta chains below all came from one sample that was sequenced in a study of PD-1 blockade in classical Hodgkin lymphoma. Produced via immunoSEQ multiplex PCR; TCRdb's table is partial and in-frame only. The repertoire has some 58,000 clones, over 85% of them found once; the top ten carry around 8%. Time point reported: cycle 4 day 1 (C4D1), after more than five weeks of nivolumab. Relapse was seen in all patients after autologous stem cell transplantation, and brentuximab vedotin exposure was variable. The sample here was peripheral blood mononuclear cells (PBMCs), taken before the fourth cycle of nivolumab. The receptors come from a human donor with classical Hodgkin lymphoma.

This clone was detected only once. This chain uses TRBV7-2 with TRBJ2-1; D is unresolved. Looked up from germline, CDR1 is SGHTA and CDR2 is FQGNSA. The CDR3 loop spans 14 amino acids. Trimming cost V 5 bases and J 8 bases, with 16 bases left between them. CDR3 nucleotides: TGTGCCAGCAGCCCGCAAATTGTGTATCATGAGCAGTTCTTC. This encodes CASSPQIVYHEQFF.

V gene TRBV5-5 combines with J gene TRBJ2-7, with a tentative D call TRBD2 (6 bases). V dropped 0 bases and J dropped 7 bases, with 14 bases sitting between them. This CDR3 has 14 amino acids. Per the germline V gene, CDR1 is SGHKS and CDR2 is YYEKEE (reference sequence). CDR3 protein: CASSLAGTAREQYF. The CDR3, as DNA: TGTGCCAGCAGCTTGGCAGGGACTGCGCGGGAGCAGTACTTC.

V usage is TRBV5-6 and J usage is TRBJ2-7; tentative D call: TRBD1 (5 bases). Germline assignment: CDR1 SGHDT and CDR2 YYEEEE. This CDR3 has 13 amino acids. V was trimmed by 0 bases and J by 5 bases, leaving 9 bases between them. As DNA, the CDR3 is TGTGCCAGCAGCTTGGTGGCAGGGAACGAGCAGTACTTC. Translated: CASSLVAGNEQYF. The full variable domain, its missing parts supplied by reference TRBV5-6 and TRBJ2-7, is DAGVTQSPTHLIKTRGQQVTLRCSPKSGHDTVSWYQQALGQGPQFIFQYYEEEERQRGNFPDRFSGHQFPNYSSELNVNALLLGDSALYLCASSLVAGNEQYFGPGTRLTVT.

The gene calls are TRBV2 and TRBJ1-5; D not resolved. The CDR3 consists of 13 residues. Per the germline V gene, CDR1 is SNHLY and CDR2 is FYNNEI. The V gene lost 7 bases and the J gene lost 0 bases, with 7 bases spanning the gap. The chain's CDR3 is CASTQISNQPQHF. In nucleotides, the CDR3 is TGTGCCAGCACTCAGATTAGCAATCAGCCCCAGCATTTT.

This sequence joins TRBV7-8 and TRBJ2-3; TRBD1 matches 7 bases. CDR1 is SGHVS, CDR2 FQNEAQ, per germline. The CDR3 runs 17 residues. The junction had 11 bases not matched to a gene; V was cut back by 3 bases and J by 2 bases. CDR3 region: CASSFNPGQALTDTQYF. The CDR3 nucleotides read TGTGCCAGCAGCTTTAATCCCGGACAGGCCCTCACAGATACGCAGTATTTT.

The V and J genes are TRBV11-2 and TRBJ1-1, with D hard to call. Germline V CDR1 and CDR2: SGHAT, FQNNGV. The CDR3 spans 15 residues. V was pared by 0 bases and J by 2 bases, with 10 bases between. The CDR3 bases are TGTGCCAGCAGCTTAGATCCTTCCAGAAACACTGAAGCTTTCTTT. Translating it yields CASSLDPSRNTEAFF.

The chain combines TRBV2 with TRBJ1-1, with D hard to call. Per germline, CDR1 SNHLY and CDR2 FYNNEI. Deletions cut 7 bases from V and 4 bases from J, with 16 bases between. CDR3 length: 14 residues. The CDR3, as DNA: TGTGCCAGCATTGAGCCGTGGGGTACCACTGAAGCTTTCTTT. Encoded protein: CASIEPWGTTEAFF.

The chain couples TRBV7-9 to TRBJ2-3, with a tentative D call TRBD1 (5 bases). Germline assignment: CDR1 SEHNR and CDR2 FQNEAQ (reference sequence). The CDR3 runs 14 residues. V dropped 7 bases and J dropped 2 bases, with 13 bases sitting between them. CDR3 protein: CASIGDRYTDTQYF. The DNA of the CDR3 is TGTGCCAGCATTGGCGACAGATACACAGATACGCAGTATTTT.

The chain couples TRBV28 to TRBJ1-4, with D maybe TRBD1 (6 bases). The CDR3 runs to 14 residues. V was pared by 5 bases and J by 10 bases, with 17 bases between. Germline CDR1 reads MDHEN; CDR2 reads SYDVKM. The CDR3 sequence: CASSGGQSVGKLFF. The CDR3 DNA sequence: TGTGCCAGCAGTGGTGGACAGTCCGTCGGAAAACTGTTTTTT. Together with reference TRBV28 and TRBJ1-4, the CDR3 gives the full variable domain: DVKVTQSSRYLVKRTGEKVFLECVQDMDHENMFWYRQDPGLGLRLIYFSYDVKMKEKGDIPEGYSVSREKKERFSLILESASTNQTSMYLCASSGGQSVGKLFFGSGTQLSVL.

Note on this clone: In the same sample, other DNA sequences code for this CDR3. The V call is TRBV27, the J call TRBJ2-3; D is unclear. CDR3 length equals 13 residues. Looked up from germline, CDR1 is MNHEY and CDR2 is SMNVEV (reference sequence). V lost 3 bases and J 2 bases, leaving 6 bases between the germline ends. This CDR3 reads CASSFVFTDTQYF. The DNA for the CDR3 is TGTGCCAGCAGTTTCGTCTTCACAGATACGCAGTATTTT.

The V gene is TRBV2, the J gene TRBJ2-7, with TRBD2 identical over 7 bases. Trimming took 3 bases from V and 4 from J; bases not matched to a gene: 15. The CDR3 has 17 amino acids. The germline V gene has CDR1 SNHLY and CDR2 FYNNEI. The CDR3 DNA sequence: TGTGCCAGCAGTGATGTTTGGACTAGTTCAAGCTTTTACGAGCAGTACTTC. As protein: CASSDVWTSSSFYEQYF. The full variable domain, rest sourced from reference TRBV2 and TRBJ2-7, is EPEVTQTPSHQVTQMGQEVILRCVPISNHLYFYWYRQILGQKVEFLVSFYNNEISEKSEIFDDQFSVERPDGSNFTLKIRSTKLEDSAMYFCASSDVWTSSSFYEQYFGPGTRLTVT.

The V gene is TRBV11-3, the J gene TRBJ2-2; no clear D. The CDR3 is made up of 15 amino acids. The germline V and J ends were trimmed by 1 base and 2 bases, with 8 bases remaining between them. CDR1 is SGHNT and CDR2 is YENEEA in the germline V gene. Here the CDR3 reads CASSLGDRNTGELFF. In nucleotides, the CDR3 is TGTGCCAGCAGCTTAGGTGACCGAAACACCGGGGAGCTGTTTTTT. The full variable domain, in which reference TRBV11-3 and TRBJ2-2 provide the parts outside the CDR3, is EAGVVQSPRYKIIEKKQPVAFWCNPISGHNTLYWYLQNLGQGPELLIRYENEEAVDDSQLPKDRFSAERLKGVDSTLKIQPAELGDSAVYLCASSLGDRNTGELFFGEGSRLTVL.

In DNA form, the CDR3 reads TGTGCCAGCAGTGTGATGGCTGAGGCTAACTATGGCTACACCTTC. It yields the protein CASSVMAEANYGYTF. V is TRBV6-1 and J is TRBJ1-2; D call uncertain. The germline gives CDR1 MNHNS, CDR2 SASEGT. This CDR3 is 15 amino acids long. Trimming took off 4 bases at V and 0 bases at J, with 12 bases between the two ends.

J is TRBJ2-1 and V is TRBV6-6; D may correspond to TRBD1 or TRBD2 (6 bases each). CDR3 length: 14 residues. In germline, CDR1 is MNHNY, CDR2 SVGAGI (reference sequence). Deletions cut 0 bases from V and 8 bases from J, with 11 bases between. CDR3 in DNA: TGTGCCAGCAGTTACTCGGAGGGGGTCTATGAGCAGTTCTTC. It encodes CASSYSEGVYEQFF.

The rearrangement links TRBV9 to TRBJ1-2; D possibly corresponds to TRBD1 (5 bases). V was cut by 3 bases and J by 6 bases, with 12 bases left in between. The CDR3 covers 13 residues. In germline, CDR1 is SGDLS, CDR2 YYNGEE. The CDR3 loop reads CASSARTRDGYTF. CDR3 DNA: TGTGCCAGCAGCGCGCGGACACGGGATGGCTACACCTTC.

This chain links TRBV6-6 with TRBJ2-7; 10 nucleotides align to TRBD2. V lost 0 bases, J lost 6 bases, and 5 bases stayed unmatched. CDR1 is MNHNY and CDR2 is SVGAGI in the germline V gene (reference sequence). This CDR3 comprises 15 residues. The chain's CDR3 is CASSYSPSGSIEQYF. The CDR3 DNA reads TGTGCCAGCAGTTACTCTCCTAGCGGGAGTATCGAGCAGTACTTC.

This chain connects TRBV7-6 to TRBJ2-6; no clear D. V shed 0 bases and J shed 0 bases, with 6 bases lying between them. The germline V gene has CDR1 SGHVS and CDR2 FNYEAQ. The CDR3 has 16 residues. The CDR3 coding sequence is TGTGCCAGCAGCTTAGCCAGTTTCTCTGGGGCCAACGTCCTGACTTTC. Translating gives CASSLASFSGANVLTF.

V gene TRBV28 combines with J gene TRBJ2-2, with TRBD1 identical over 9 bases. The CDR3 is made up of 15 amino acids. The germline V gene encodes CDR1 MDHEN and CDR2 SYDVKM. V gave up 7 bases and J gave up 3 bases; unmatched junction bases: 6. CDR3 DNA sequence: TGTGCCAGCACCGGGACAGGGTGGTACACCGGGGAGCTGTTTTTT. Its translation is CASTGTGWYTGELFF.